The clone carrying this T cell receptor beta chain occurred once. The sample belongs to a study of technical replicates of blood from a handful of donors. TCRdb keeps only in-frame clones here, not all; method: immunoSEQ multiplex PCR. The table includes around 95,000 clones, just under 95% detected once. This CDR3 comprises 16 residues. Germline V gene lookup returns CDR1 SQVTM and CDR2 ANQGSEA. The trim removed 6 bases at V and 0 bases at J, leaving 4 bases unmatched. Sequencing was performed on T cells isolated from PBMCs. The V call is TRBV29-1, the J call TRBJ2-5; TRBD2 agrees at 16 bases. The TCR comes from a human donor in good health. As DNA, the CDR3 is TGCAGCGTCGCCGGGACTAGCGGGAGGGACCAAGAGACCCAGTACTTC. Amino acids: CSVAGTSGRDQETQYF.